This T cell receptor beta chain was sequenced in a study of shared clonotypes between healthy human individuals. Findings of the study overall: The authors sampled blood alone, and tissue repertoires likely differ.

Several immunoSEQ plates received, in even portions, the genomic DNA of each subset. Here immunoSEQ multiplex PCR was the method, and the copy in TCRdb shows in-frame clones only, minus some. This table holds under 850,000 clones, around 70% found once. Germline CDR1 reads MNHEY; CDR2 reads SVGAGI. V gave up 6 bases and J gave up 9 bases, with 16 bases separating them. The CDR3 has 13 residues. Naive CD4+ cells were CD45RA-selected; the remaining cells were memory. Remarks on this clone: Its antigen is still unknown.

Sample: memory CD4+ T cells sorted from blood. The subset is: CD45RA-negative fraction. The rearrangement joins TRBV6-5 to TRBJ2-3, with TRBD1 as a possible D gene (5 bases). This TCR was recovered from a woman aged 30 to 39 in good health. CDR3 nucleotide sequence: TGTGCCAGCAGAGTAGGCCTTACAGGAACGCAGTATTTT. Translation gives CASRVGLTGTQYF.